The following is a T cell receptor beta chain sequence with its context. The target antigen is unknown. This may arise from a read error, as a much more abundant clone is one base away. This sample was included in a study of blood T cells in healthy people across ages. Germline CDR1 and CDR2: SGHTA and FQGNSA. The length of the CDR3 is 15 residues. Then a second PCR, running roughly 7 to 11 cycles, was carried out with a sample-barcoded 5' primer and a J-beta primer mix. TCRdb redid the calling of the 5' RACE reads with MiXCR, one entry per CDR3 protein. The table records roughly 700,000 distinct CDR3 sequences, about 30% of them present only once. Per-sample PBMC isolation yielded at least 6 million cells. Extraction of total RNA produced a minimum of 5.5 micrograms from each sample. Findings of the study overall: Diversity estimates drawn from one million T cells were deemed underestimates.

Sequenced input: blood. The V and J genes are TRBV7-2 and TRBJ2-5; D is perhaps TRBD2 (5 bases). The end of the DNA aligns better with TRBJ2-1, so the J call may be wrong. This clonotype originated in a woman of 80 years or more in good health. The CDR3 protein is CASSLWGAFQETQFF. In DNA, the CDR3 is TGTGCCAGCAGCTTGTGGGGAGCCTTCCAAGAGACCCAGTTCTTC.